This T cell receptor beta chain was obtained from a study of cytomegalovirus exposure and HLA in healthy donors. General study findings and limits: The listing of about 150 TCR beta chains classed them as cytomegalovirus-associated. CMV serostatus was the sole immune exposure information available.

This clone was counted a single time. Its cognate antigen is unknown. PCR was performed using 60 Vbeta and 13 Jbeta primers. Some clones are missing from TCRdb's copy, which holds only in-frame ones; the method was immunoSEQ multiplex PCR. The repertoire has roughly 220,000 clones, more than 75% of them found once; the top ten carry about 3%. The germline CDR1 and CDR2 sequences are SGHRS and YFSETQ. This CDR3 is built from 16 residues. V dropped 5 bases and J dropped 7 bases, with 22 bases sitting between them. The receptor was derived from a woman in her thirties or forties in good health and CMV-seronegative. Sequences were obtained from PBMCs. This rearrangement joins TRBV5-1 to TRBJ2-1, with a tentative D call TRBD1 (5 bases). CDR3 in DNA: TGCGCCAGCAGAGACCCCATCAGGGAACGGTTGAATGAGCAGTTCTTC. Its translation is CASRDPIRERLNEQFF.